This TCR beta chain stems from a study of T cells in Graves' hyperthyroidism and ophthalmopathy. Study overall: Peripheral blood sampling occurred at initial diagnosis, before any treatment. Findings and limits, study-wide: Within blood appeared most thyroid clonotypes that had expanded above 0.001.

Graves' hyperthyroidism without ophthalmopathy progression within 18 months was termed stable. PBMCs were obtained from 9.5 to 10 ml fresh peripheral blood. Amplification of TCR beta CDR3 regions was performed using RNA transcripts as template. Using the HTBI primer set, a first-round RT-PCR was run on the TCR CDR3. TCRdb reprocessed the multiplex PCR reads via MiXCR and lists one record per CDR3 protein. The sample has around 450,000 distinct CDR3 sequences, approximately 15% seen once. The V end was cut by 9 bases, the J end by 1 base, with 12 bases between. This CDR3 contains 14 residues. From germline, CDR1 is KGHDR and CDR2 SFDVKD. This clonotype was seen repeatedly, ten times or more. The antigen remains undetermined.

Sequenced sample: blood. The chain is built from TRBV24-1 and TRBJ1-5; tentative D call: TRBD1 (5 bases). The TCR originated in a woman between 18 and 29 years old with Graves' hyperthyroidism. The CDR3: CATGGVGSNQPQHF. In DNA, the CDR3 is TGTGCCACCGGAGGGGTCGGGAGCAATCAGCCCCAGCATTTT.